This record looks at one TCR beta chain sequence and its context. Its binding antigen is unknown. No much larger clonotype is one base removed from it; base qualities were not supplied. The CDR3 regions of human TCRbeta chains were analyzed by immunosequencing. The authors processed their data as follows. TCRs in the repertoires were compared against a reference library of SARS-CoV-2-specific TCRs that had been generated with the MIRA antigen-specificity platform. Breadth was defined as the fraction of unique TCRs that were SARS-CoV-2-associated, and depth was defined as the fraction of total T cells that were SARS-CoV-2-associated. Each spike-specific TCR was assigned to its reactive spike region and to a CD4 or CD8 class using the MIRA data. Log10-transformed breadth and depth values were compared by one-way ANOVA with Sidak's multiple comparisons tests. Held by TCRdb, this immuneACCESS table contains in-frame sequences only and omits some clones. Under half of the omission traces to an unresolved V gene where checked; the cause of the rest is unknown. From that table come the V and J calls and clone size; the DNA was used to work out D and trimming. The sample table lists 95,000 to 150,000 clones, roughly nine tenths of them with a count of one. The ten largest account for about 5.3% of the sample.

Reading the germline V gene (reference sequence) gives CDR1 LNHDA and CDR2 SQIVND. The CDR3, cysteine through phenylalanine, is 15 amino acids long. The CDR3 DNA has 45 bases and is translated from base 1. The V end loses 6 bases and the J end loses 0 bases, and a stretch of 14 bases separates them. This sample was included in a study of T cell responses to AZD1222 COVID-19 vaccine (dated by TCRdb to 2020 to 2023). With respect to the entire study: AZD1222 recipients given second doses at about 4 weeks or at about 12 weeks were pooled, since spike-specific TCR depth and breadth were not found to differ between the two schedules. Trial participants were enrolled by age into 18-55, 56-69 and 70-plus year subgroups, with approximately 150, 28 and 58 TCR-sequenced participants respectively. TCR sequencing was performed for over 230 trial participants, of whom about 200 were given two doses of AZD1222 and around 25 were given two doses of MenACWY control vaccine. The paper's findings and limits, for the study overall: Most participants were white British and females outnumbered males, and the authors suggested that clonal diversity may have been underestimated. Reportedly, close to half of the unique spike-specific TCRs recognized epitopes lying outside the regions that are mutated in the B.1.351 and B.1.1.7 variants. Because no samples from the day 14 peak response were available, repertoires could be characterized only after the peak T cell response. In the small 56-69-year group, the increase in depth fell short of significance, most likely because of low power. The vaccine-associated CD4 TCRs covered the entire spike protein, and the dominant responses fell in regions 160-218 and 743-854. After two AZD1222 doses, spike-specific TCR breadth and depth were significantly higher than at day 0 and than in MenACWY recipients. Conclusions about previously exposed vaccinees were limited because only six or seven AZD1222 recipients were SARS-CoV-2 seropositive at baseline.

The label giving this sample's time point can be read as: baseline before first vaccination. Samples from vaccinated people were obtained from the UK trials COV001 and COV002, which included a single-blind randomized controlled phase 2/3 trial of AZD1222 (ChAdOx1 nCoV-19) in healthy adults. Trial participant PBMC samples were collected at day 0 and day 28 after the second dose for TCRbeta chain sequencing. Source: peripheral blood, taken on day 0 of AZD1222 vaccination. Here the chain combines TRBV19 and TRBJ1-2; TRBD1 is possibly the D segment (5 matching bases). The receptor comes from an adult in good health. The CDR3 in this case is CASSPGGLSNYGYTF. At the DNA level, the sequence is TGTGCCAGTAGCCCTGGGGGACTATCTAACTATGGCTACACCTTC.